A selection of T cell receptor beta chains follows, all from one sample in a study of response to subunit inactivated influenza vaccine. TCRdb ran MiXCR on the RT-PCR reads and lists one entry per CDR3 protein. The sample includes hundreds of thousands of distinct CDR3 sequences, 13% to 15% seen only once; the top ten take 7.5% to 8%. Specimen: PBMCs from blood, collected 14 to 15 days before vaccination. These receptors all come from a man in his fifties or sixties who received an inactivated influenza vaccine. CDR3s include the opening cysteine and the closing phenylalanine or tryptophan. D genes are given only for firm matches. Clone size is not always given. Where it is, it says once, few, many or a class for expanded clones.

V gene	clone size	D gene	J gene	CDR3 DNA	CDR3 protein
TRBV7-8	NA	TRBD2	TRBJ2-5	TGTGCCAGCAGCTCCCCGGGGAGGGCCGGTGAGACCCAGTACTTC	CASSSPGRAGETQYF
TRBV5-4	few	TRBD2	TRBJ2-5	TGTGCCAGTAGCGGGATCGCGGAGACCCAGTACTTC	CASSGIAETQYF
TRBV12-3/TRBV12-4	NA	NA	TRBJ1-2	TGTGCCAGCAGCCCCCGGCCCCTTCGGGTCTATGGCTACACCTTC	CASSPRPLRVYGYTF
TRBV11-1	many	TRBD2	TRBJ2-2	TGTGCCAGCAGCCGGACTAGCGGAAACACCGGGGAGCTGTTTTTT	CASSRTSGNTGELFF
TRBV2	NA	TRBD1	TRBJ2-4	TGTGCCAGCAGTGAAGCGGAGAGACAGGGTCCGAACATTCAGTACTTC	CASSEAERQGPNIQYF
TRBV11-2	NA	TRBD2	TRBJ2-3	TGTGCCAGCAGACCCGGACTAGCGGATGATACGCAGTATTTT	CASRPGLADDTQYF
TRBV20-1	NA	TRBD2	TRBJ2-7	TGCAGTGCTAGCTCCCTAGCGGGAGTCTCCTACGAGCAGTACTTC	CSASSLAGVSYEQYF
TRBV4-1	few	NA	TRBJ2-7	TGCGCCAGCAGCCAAGCGACTTGGAGCGAGCAGTACTTC	CASSQATWSEQYF
TRBV7-2	once	NA	TRBJ2-1	TGTGCCAGCAGCTTAGTCATCAGCTACAACTCCTACAATGAGCAGTTCTTC	CASSLVISYNSYNEQFF
TRBV15	few	NA	TRBJ1-1	TGTGCCACCAGCAACCCCGGGACCGGGAGGGACACTGAAGCTTTCTTT	CATSNPGTGRDTEAFF
TRBV25-1	NA	NA	TRBJ1-5	TGTGCCAGCAGTGATTATAATCAGCCCCAGCATTTT	CASSDYNQPQHF
TRBV7-2	NA	TRBD1	TRBJ2-1	TGTGCCAGCAGCTTACCGAGGACAGGGGACCTCCTCTCCTACAATGAGCAGTTCTTC	CASSLPRTGDLLSYNEQFF
TRBV4-1	NA	NA	TRBJ2-1	TGCGCCAGCAGCCAAGATTTTGGGCCAACCAATGAGCAGTTCTTC	CASSQDFGPTNEQFF
TRBV29-1	many	NA	TRBJ2-3	TGCAGCGTTGCCGGGACTCCCAGGACAGATACGCAGTATTTT	CSVAGTPRTDTQYF
TRBV12-3/TRBV12-4	NA	NA	TRBJ1-2	TGTGCCAGCAGTTTTTCCCCCTATGGCTACACCTTC	CASSFSPYGYTF
TRBV5-1	many	NA	TRBJ2-1	TGCGCCAGCAGCTTGGGTGGGGATTACAATGAGCAGTTCTTC	CASSLGGDYNEQFF
TRBV29-1	many	NA	TRBJ2-7	TGCAGCGTTGCTCCCCAAAACACCTACGAGCAGTACTTC	CSVAPQNTYEQYF
TRBV6-2/TRBV6-3	NA	TRBD1	TRBJ2-7	TGTGCCAGCAGGACTCCGGGACAGGGAACCTACGAGCAGTACTTC	CASRTPGQGTYEQYF
TRBV5-6	few	NA	TRBJ2-5	TGTGCCAGCAGCCAAATTGACAGACAAGAGACCCAGTACTTC	CASSQIDRQETQYF
TRBV29-1	many	TRBD1	TRBJ2-1	TGCAGCTCCCGGGACAGGGATTTCGATGAGCAGTTCTTC	CSSRDRDFDEQFF
TRBV7-2	few	NA	TRBJ2-3	TGTGCCAGCAGCTTAGATAGCGGCACAGATACGCAGTATTTT	CASSLDSGTDTQYF
TRBV28	NA	TRBD1	TRBJ2-3	TGTGTCCTCCGGGACAGCGGCACAGATACGCAGTATTTT	CVLRDSGTDTQYF
TRBV20-1	once	TRBD1	TRBJ1-3	TGCAGTGCAACCAACAGGGGGCTCATCTCTGGAAACACCATATATTTT	CSATNRGLISGNTIYF
TRBV20-1	few	TRBD2	TRBJ2-5	TGCAGTGCTAAACTAGCGGGGGCCCCCGGGACCCAGTACTTC	CSAKLAGAPGTQYF
TRBV12-3/TRBV12-4	few	NA	TRBJ1-5	TGTGCCAGCAGTTTCCTACAGGGTAGTTATCAGCCCCAGCATTTT	CASSFLQGSYQPQHF
TRBV6-2/TRBV6-3	many	NA	TRBJ1-4	TGTGCCAGCAGTCGACTCGGGACATCTAATGAAAAACTGTTTTTT	CASSRLGTSNEKLFF
TRBV6-5	few	TRBD1	TRBJ2-1	TGTGCCAGCAGTACCTCGGGACAGGGCTACAATGAGCAGTTCTTC	CASSTSGQGYNEQFF
TRBV7-9	few	TRBD1	TRBJ1-1	TGTGCCAGCAGCGTCCGCCGGGACAGGGGGAACACTGAAGCTTTCTTT	CASSVRRDRGNTEAFF
TRBV5-6	few	NA	TRBJ2-3	TGTGCCAGCAGAGACTTTGCAGATACGCAGTATTTT	CASRDFADTQYF
TRBV4-3	few	NA	TRBJ1-5	TGCGCCAGCAGCCAAGGGGTTTTGCAGCCCCAGCATTTT	CASSQGVLQPQHF
TRBV30	NA	NA	TRBJ2-6	TGTGCCTGGATCGGAGGCGCCTCTGGGGCCAACGTCCTGACTTTC	CAWIGGASGANVLTF
TRBV24-1	few	NA	TRBJ2-7	TGTGCCACCAGTGATCCACACGGGACCTACGAGCAGTACTTC	CATSDPHGTYEQYF
TRBV29-1	few	NA	TRBJ2-1	TGCAGCGTTGATTTGGGTGAGCAGTTCTTC	CSVDLGEQFF
TRBV5-1	few	TRBD2	TRBJ2-1	TGCGCCAGCAGCCCGGAACAGCGGGGGCCTTACAATGAGCAGTTCTTC	CASSPEQRGPYNEQFF
TRBV7-8	NA	TRBD1	TRBJ1-5	TGTGCCAGCAGTCTCGACAGGGGGGATCAGCCCCAGCATTTT	CASSLDRGDQPQHF
TRBV15	NA	NA	TRBJ1-4	TGTGCCACCAGCCGGGGCCCGAATGAAAAACTGTTTTTT	CATSRGPNEKLFF
TRBV14	NA	TRBD2	TRBJ2-3	TGTGCCAGCAGCCAAGATCCGGTAGGAGCGGGGTTCTCAGATACGCAGTATTTT	CASSQDPVGAGFSDTQYF
TRBV9	many	NA	TRBJ2-7	TGTGCCAGCAGCCCCGGGACTGAATCCTACGAGCAGTACTTC	CASSPGTESYEQYF
TRBV28	few	NA	TRBJ2-3	TGTGCCAGCAGTTCTCCCCGGGGGACGAGCACAGATACGCAGTATTTT	CASSSPRGTSTDTQYF
TRBV6-2/TRBV6-3	few	TRBD1	TRBJ2-7	TGTGCCAGCAGACGCGGGACAGGGGGCTCCTACGAGCAGTACTTC	CASRRGTGGSYEQYF
TRBV12-3/TRBV12-4	NA	TRBD1	TRBJ1-2	TGTGCCAGCAGCTTGAGCAGGGGGCGCAGAGGCTATGGCTACACCTTC	CASSLSRGRRGYGYTF
TRBV14	few	NA	TRBJ2-1	TGTGCCAGCAGCACCGGGACACGCTACAATGAGCAGTTCTTC	CASSTGTRYNEQFF
TRBV9	NA	TRBD2	TRBJ2-2	TGTGCCAGCAGCGTAGCGGGAGGGCCCTTAGGCCACACCGGGGAGCTGTTTTTT	CASSVAGGPLGHTGELFF
TRBV19	NA	NA	TRBJ1-5	TGTGCCAGTAGTATAGTTCCGGGGGCGAGGCAGCCCCAGCATTTT	CASSIVPGARQPQHF
TRBV29-1	NA	NA	TRBJ2-2	TGCAGCGTTGACGCGAGGACGACCGGGGAGCTGTTTTTT	CSVDARTTGELFF
TRBV20-1	many	NA	TRBJ2-6	TGCAGTGCTGACAAGCCCGGGGCCAACGTCCTGACTTTC	CSADKPGANVLTF
TRBV6-5	NA	TRBD1	TRBJ1-2	TGTGCCAGCAGGCGGGACAGTGATGGCTACACCTTC	CASRRDSDGYTF
TRBV12-3/TRBV12-4	few	NA	TRBJ1-1	TGTGCCAGCAGTTTTATAGGGGGAGGTAGTGAGGCTTTCTTT	CASSFIGGGSEAFF
TRBV28	many	TRBD1	TRBJ2-1	TGTGCCAGCAGTCCATCGACAGGGTACTACAATGAGCAGTTCTTC	CASSPSTGYYNEQFF
TRBV18	NA	NA	TRBJ2-2	TGTGCCAGCTCACCTGACAGTGTTTCGAACACCGGGGAGCTGTTTTTT	CASSPDSVSNTGELFF
TRBV27	NA	NA	TRBJ2-1	TGTGCCAGCAGTGCCCTGGGGGCTAGCTCCTACAATGAGCAGTTCTTC	CASSALGASSYNEQFF
TRBV4-3	few	TRBD1	TRBJ1-1	TGCGCCAGCAGCCAAGGAAGTGGCAGGGGGTATTGGACTGAAGCTTTCTTT	CASSQGSGRGYWTEAFF
TRBV10-2	few	NA	TRBJ1-1	TGCGCCAGCAGTGAAGGCGGGGGCGCTTTTGAAGCTTTCTTT	CASSEGGGAFEAFF